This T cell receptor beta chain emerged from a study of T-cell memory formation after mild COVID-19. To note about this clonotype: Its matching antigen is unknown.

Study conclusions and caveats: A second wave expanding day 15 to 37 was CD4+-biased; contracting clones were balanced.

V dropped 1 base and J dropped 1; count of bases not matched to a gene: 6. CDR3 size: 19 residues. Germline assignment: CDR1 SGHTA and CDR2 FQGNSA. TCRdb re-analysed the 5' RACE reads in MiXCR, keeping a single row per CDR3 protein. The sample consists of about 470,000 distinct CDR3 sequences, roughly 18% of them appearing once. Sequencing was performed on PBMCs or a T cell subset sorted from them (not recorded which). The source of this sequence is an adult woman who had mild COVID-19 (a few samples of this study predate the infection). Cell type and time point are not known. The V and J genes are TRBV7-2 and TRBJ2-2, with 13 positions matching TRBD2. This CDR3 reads CASSLVLGLAGWNTGELFF. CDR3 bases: TGTGCCAGCAGCTTAGTTTTGGGACTAGCGGGATGGAACACCGGGGAGCTGTTTTTT.